These T cell receptor beta chains were read from a single sample in a study of cytomegalovirus exposure and HLA in healthy donors. Libraries were prepared by immunoSEQ multiplex PCR; TCRdb keeps only in-frame clonotypes and omits some of them. The table shows approximately 89,000 clones, with 60% to 75% occurring only once. The sequencing input was PBMCs. The receptors derive from a female donor in good health and CMV-seronegative. The CDR3 runs from the conserved cysteine through the conserved F or W.

TRBV15	TRBJ2-2	CATSRQGRAGELFF
TRBV5-1	TRBJ2-3	CASSSQGARGDTQYF
TRBV9	TRBJ1-1	CASSVAAQGRTEAFF
TRBV6-4	TRBJ2-3	CASSDSVGSTDTQYF
TRBV4-1	TRBJ1-2	CASSQEEERTGMGYTF
TRBV5-1	TRBJ1-1	CASSLGTRTVDTEAFF
TRBV5-4	TRBJ2-5	CATRQDQETQYF
TRBV5-4	TRBJ2-3	CASSLGTKHKINTDTQYF
TRBV2	TRBJ2-5	CASSELQGTGETQYF
TRBV30	TRBJ1-2	CAWSVLGGYTF
TRBV29-1	TRBJ2-3	CSVMTGSTDTQYF
TRBV7-9	TRBJ1-2	CASSLDRDGYTF
TRBV11-3	TRBJ2-3	CASSITSSRRDTQYF
TRBV19	TRBJ2-3	CASSVRLARTDTQYF
TRBV27	TRBJ1-5	CASRVQGIGQPQHF
TRBV6-6	TRBJ2-3	CASSRTGDDTQYF
TRBV6-4	TRBJ2-6	CASSETGGGANVLTF
TRBV2	TRBJ2-5	CASSRSSGGGETQYF
TRBV6-6	TRBJ2-1	CASSYWQNNEQFF
TRBV27	TRBJ2-1	CASSYSLNEQFF
TRBV2	TRBJ2-7	CASSGRGSYEQYF
TRBV29-1	TRBJ2-1	CSVEGQGNEQFF